This is a list of T cell receptor beta chains from one sample in a study of blood T cell repertoires in COVID-19. This table comes from immunoSEQ multiplex PCR, and its TCRdb copy is limited to in-frame clones, with some not included. The sample records over 140,000 clones, 70% to 80% being singletons. Sequencing was carried out using peripheral blood. The origin of the receptors is a woman of 80 years or more with active or convalescent COVID-19. CDR3s include the opening cysteine and the closing phenylalanine or tryptophan. D genes are given only for firm matches. Not every row has a clone size; where given, it reads once, few, many or a size class.

d_gene: .; abundance: .; j_gene: TRBJ1-2; v_gene: TRBV6-5; CDR3nt: TGTGCCAGCAGTAGGACTGTCTATGGCTACACCTTC; CDR3aa: CASSRTVYGYTF
d_gene: TRBD1; abundance: .; j_gene: TRBJ2-7; v_gene: TRBV2; CDR3nt: TGTGCCAGCAGCGGACAGGGCTACGAGCAGTACTTC; CDR3aa: CASSGQGYEQYF
d_gene: .; abundance: few; j_gene: TRBJ1-2; v_gene: TRBV27; CDR3nt: TGTGCCAGCAGTTTAAGAGGGTCGGGCTACACCTTC; CDR3aa: CASSLRGSGYTF
d_gene: .; abundance: .; j_gene: TRBJ1-5; v_gene: TRBV7-6; CDR3nt: TGTGCCAGCAGCTCCCGGACAGAAGCCCCCCAGCATTTT; CDR3aa: CASSSRTEAPQHF
d_gene: TRBD1; abundance: .; j_gene: TRBJ1-1; v_gene: TRBV30; CDR3nt: TGTGCCTTCGACAGGGATAGGCTCACTGAAGCTTTCTTT; CDR3aa: CAFDRDRLTEAFF
d_gene: TRBD1; abundance: .; j_gene: TRBJ1-3; v_gene: TRBV30; CDR3nt: TGTGCCTCGGACAGGGGGCTCCTAGGGGCTCGGGGAAACACCATATATTTT; CDR3aa: CASDRGLLGARGNTIYF
d_gene: .; abundance: .; j_gene: TRBJ1-1; v_gene: TRBV7-2; CDR3nt: TGTGCCAGCAGCTTGATTGGAGGAAGCACTGAAGCTTTCTTT; CDR3aa: CASSLIGGSTEAFF
d_gene: TRBD1; abundance: once; j_gene: TRBJ1-1; v_gene: TRBV30; CDR3nt: TGTGCCTGGAGTCCGCTGGGGACAGGGGACACTGAAGCTTTCTTT; CDR3aa: CAWSPLGTGDTEAFF
d_gene: .; abundance: .; j_gene: TRBJ2-2; v_gene: TRBV30; CDR3nt: TGTGCCTATAAGGGGGTAACCGGGGAGCTGTTTTTT; CDR3aa: CAYKGVTGELFF
d_gene: TRBD1; abundance: .; j_gene: TRBJ1-5; v_gene: TRBV15; CDR3nt: TGTGCCACCAGCGGGGGACAGGTCCGTGGGCCCCAGCATTTT; CDR3aa: CATSGGQVRGPQHF
d_gene: TRBD1; abundance: .; j_gene: TRBJ1-1; v_gene: TRBV19; CDR3nt: TGTGCCACTGCCCGGGACAGCTGGGGCACTGAAGCTTTCTTT; CDR3aa: CATARDSWGTEAFF
d_gene: .; abundance: .; j_gene: TRBJ2-3; v_gene: TRBV5-1; CDR3nt: TGCGCCAGCAGCCGAGTGACTAGAGCAGATACGCAGTATTTT; CDR3aa: CASSRVTRADTQYF
d_gene: .; abundance: .; j_gene: TRBJ1-3; v_gene: TRBV6-5; CDR3nt: TGTGCCAGCAGTTACTCGTCCGGGGCTGGAAACACCATATATTTT; CDR3aa: CASSYSSGAGNTIYF
d_gene: .; abundance: few; j_gene: TRBJ1-1; v_gene: TRBV9; CDR3nt: TGTGCCAGCAGCGTCTTGGGAGAGAACACTGAAGCTTTCTTT; CDR3aa: CASSVLGENTEAFF
d_gene: TRBD1; abundance: once; j_gene: TRBJ1-1; v_gene: TRBV5-3; CDR3nt: TGTGCCAGAAGCTTGAACCAGGACAGGGGGCAAAAGAACACTGAAGCTTTCTTT; CDR3aa: CARSLNQDRGQKNTEAFF
d_gene: .; abundance: .; j_gene: TRBJ2-5; v_gene: TRBV6-5; CDR3nt: TGTGCCAGCATTCCCGCGTTGAGGACTGGGGAGACCCAGTACTTC; CDR3aa: CASIPALRTGETQYF
d_gene: .; abundance: .; j_gene: TRBJ1-1; v_gene: TRBV11-2; CDR3nt: TGTGCCAGCAGCTTAGTTCGCGGGGAGAACACTGAAGCTTTCTTT; CDR3aa: CASSLVRGENTEAFF
d_gene: .; abundance: .; j_gene: TRBJ1-1; v_gene: TRBV12-3/TRBV12-4; CDR3nt: TGTGCCAGCAGGGGCATTGCGAGCACTGAAGCTTTCTTT; CDR3aa: CASRGIASTEAFF
d_gene: TRBD2; abundance: .; j_gene: TRBJ2-5; v_gene: TRBV5-4; CDR3nt: TGTGCCAGCAGCTCCCCCGAATTTCTAGCGGGGGAGACCCAGTACTTC; CDR3aa: CASSSPEFLAGETQYF
d_gene: TRBD1; abundance: .; j_gene: TRBJ1-2; v_gene: TRBV28; CDR3nt: TGTGCCAGCAGTTCCGTCAGACAGGGGGGCTACACCTTC; CDR3aa: CASSSVRQGGYTF
d_gene: TRBD2; abundance: .; j_gene: TRBJ2-1; v_gene: TRBV18; CDR3nt: TGTGCCAGCTCCTGGCAGACTCGAGCGGGGGTGGTTGAGCAGTTCTTC; CDR3aa: CASSWQTRAGVVEQFF
d_gene: .; abundance: .; j_gene: TRBJ2-1; v_gene: TRBV7-9; CDR3nt: TGTGCCAGCAGCTTAGGCGGGGCTTCCTTGAATGAGCAGTTCTTC; CDR3aa: CASSLGGASLNEQFF
d_gene: .; abundance: .; j_gene: TRBJ1-4; v_gene: TRBV4-2; CDR3nt: TGTGCCAGCAGCCAAGATAACAGGAGTAATGAAAAACTGTTTTTT; CDR3aa: CASSQDNRSNEKLFF
d_gene: .; abundance: .; j_gene: TRBJ2-1; v_gene: TRBV7-2; CDR3nt: TGTGCCAGCAGCCGTGAGAGGGGGAATGAGCAGTTCTTC; CDR3aa: CASSRERGNEQFF
d_gene: TRBD1; abundance: .; j_gene: TRBJ1-1; v_gene: TRBV6-6; CDR3nt: TGTGCCAGCAGGGACAGGGGGATCACTGAAGCTTTCTTT; CDR3aa: CASRDRGITEAFF
d_gene: .; abundance: .; j_gene: TRBJ1-6; v_gene: TRBV5-1; CDR3nt: TGCGCCAGCAGCTTGGATGGACAGCGTAATTCACCCCTCCACTTT; CDR3aa: CASSLDGQRNSPLHF
d_gene: TRBD1; abundance: .; j_gene: TRBJ2-7; v_gene: TRBV7-6; CDR3nt: TGTGCCACCAAGACGGCAACAGGGGACTCCTACGAGCAGTACTTC; CDR3aa: CATKTATGDSYEQYF
d_gene: TRBD1; abundance: .; j_gene: TRBJ1-2; v_gene: TRBV6-2/TRBV6-3; CDR3nt: TGTGCCAGCAGTTACTCGGAACAGGGGGCCTATGGCTACACCTTC; CDR3aa: CASSYSEQGAYGYTF
d_gene: .; abundance: .; j_gene: TRBJ1-1; v_gene: TRBV5-8; CDR3nt: TGTGCCAGCAGCCCTTTCCGGGAGGCTTTCTTT; CDR3aa: CASSPFREAFF
d_gene: TRBD2; abundance: .; j_gene: TRBJ2-1; v_gene: TRBV5-4; CDR3nt: TGTGCCAGCAGCACCTGGGGTTATAGCGGGGGGGCTTACAATGAGCAGTTCTTC; CDR3aa: CASSTWGYSGGAYNEQFF
d_gene: .; abundance: .; j_gene: TRBJ1-3; v_gene: TRBV7-9; CDR3nt: TGTGCCAGCATCCTAGGGGCAGGGCCTGGAAACACCATATATTTT; CDR3aa: CASILGAGPGNTIYF
d_gene: TRBD1; abundance: .; j_gene: TRBJ1-2; v_gene: TRBV30; CDR3nt: TGTGCCTGGACCTCTATCACAGGGGGCGGCTACACCTTC; CDR3aa: CAWTSITGGGYTF
d_gene: .; abundance: .; j_gene: TRBJ2-1; v_gene: TRBV5-1; CDR3nt: TGCGCCAGCAGCTTACGGGCAGGGGCCAATGAGCAGTTCTTC; CDR3aa: CASSLRAGANEQFF
d_gene: TRBD1; abundance: once; j_gene: TRBJ1-1; v_gene: TRBV29-1; CDR3nt: TGCAGCGTTGGGGGACAGTACACTGAAGCTTTCTTT; CDR3aa: CSVGGQYTEAFF
d_gene: .; abundance: .; j_gene: TRBJ1-3; v_gene: TRBV19; CDR3nt: TGTGCCAGTAGTATGAGACAAACCTCTGGAAACACCATATATTTT; CDR3aa: CASSMRQTSGNTIYF
d_gene: TRBD1; abundance: .; j_gene: TRBJ1-4; v_gene: TRBV19; CDR3nt: TGTGCCAGTAGTATACCCGGGACAGTTGGAACTAATGAAAAACTGTTTTTT; CDR3aa: CASSIPGTVGTNEKLFF
d_gene: TRBD1; abundance: .; j_gene: TRBJ1-1; v_gene: TRBV10-3; CDR3nt: TGTGCCATCAGTTCGGGGACAGGGGGCTTGAACACTGAAGCTTTCTTT; CDR3aa: CAISSGTGGLNTEAFF
d_gene: .; abundance: once; j_gene: TRBJ1-2; v_gene: TRBV7-9; CDR3nt: TGTGCCAGCAGCTTAGCTAATGCCGAGACAGGCTATGGCTACACCTTC; CDR3aa: CASSLANAETGYGYTF
d_gene: TRBD2; abundance: .; j_gene: TRBJ2-3; v_gene: TRBV4-2; CDR3nt: TGTGCCAGCAGCCAAGAACTAGCGGGGGTCACAGATACGCAGTATTTT; CDR3aa: CASSQELAGVTDTQYF
d_gene: TRBD2; abundance: .; j_gene: TRBJ2-5; v_gene: TRBV4-1; CDR3nt: TGCGCCAGCAGCCACTCGGGACTACTTAAAGAGACCCAGTACTTC; CDR3aa: CASSHSGLLKETQYF
d_gene: TRBD1; abundance: .; j_gene: TRBJ2-2; v_gene: TRBV6-5; CDR3nt: TGTGCCAGCAGTCGGGGACAGCTATACACCGGGGAGCTGTTTTTT; CDR3aa: CASSRGQLYTGELFF
d_gene: .; abundance: .; j_gene: TRBJ1-3; v_gene: TRBV5-1; CDR3nt: TGCGCCAGCAGCTGGGACGGGGGTTCTGGAAACACCATATATTTT; CDR3aa: CASSWDGGSGNTIYF
d_gene: .; abundance: once; j_gene: TRBJ1-1; v_gene: TRBV29-1; CDR3nt: TGCAGCGCGATAGGGGGAAACACTGAAGCTTTCTTT; CDR3aa: CSAIGGNTEAFF
d_gene: .; abundance: .; j_gene: TRBJ1-2; v_gene: TRBV5-1; CDR3nt: TGCGCCAGCAACCAACAAGGGACTGGCGGCTATGGCTACACCTTC; CDR3aa: CASNQQGTGGYGYTF
d_gene: TRBD1; abundance: .; j_gene: TRBJ2-1; v_gene: TRBV5-4; CDR3nt: TGTGCCAGCAGCCTTGACAGGGCATTAAATGAGCAGTTCTTC; CDR3aa: CASSLDRALNEQFF
d_gene: .; abundance: .; j_gene: TRBJ1-1; v_gene: TRBV6-6; CDR3nt: TGTGCCAGCAGTTACGCAGGCCAAACTGAAGCTTTCTTT; CDR3aa: CASSYAGQTEAFF
d_gene: TRBD2; abundance: .; j_gene: TRBJ2-5; v_gene: TRBV30; CDR3nt: TGTGCCGGGACCAGGACTAGCGGCGGAGACTTGTCGCCCCAGTACTTC; CDR3aa: CAGTRTSGGDLSPQYF
d_gene: TRBD1; abundance: .; j_gene: TRBJ1-1; v_gene: TRBV7-9; CDR3nt: TGTGCCAGCAGCTTCCACGACAGGGGAGTGAGAACTGAAGCTTTCTTT; CDR3aa: CASSFHDRGVRTEAFF
d_gene: .; abundance: .; j_gene: TRBJ1-2; v_gene: TRBV11-2; CDR3nt: TGTGCCAGCAGCTCAACAGGGCCCTATGGCTACACCTTC; CDR3aa: CASSSTGPYGYTF
d_gene: TRBD1; abundance: .; j_gene: TRBJ2-2; v_gene: TRBV7-9; CDR3nt: TGTGCCAGCAGCTTACGACAAGTAGGGACAGGGGGCGCCGGCGGGGAGCTGTTTTTT; CDR3aa: CASSLRQVGTGGAGGELFF
d_gene: .; abundance: .; j_gene: TRBJ1-3; v_gene: TRBV6-5; CDR3nt: TGTGCCAGCAGTTATGCAGGAGGCTTTGAGGACACCATATATTTT; CDR3aa: CASSYAGGFEDTIYF
d_gene: TRBD2; abundance: .; j_gene: TRBJ2-7; v_gene: TRBV5-5; CDR3nt: TGTGCCAGTACCGGACTAGCTGACTACGAGCAGTACTTC; CDR3aa: CASTGLADYEQYF
d_gene: .; abundance: .; j_gene: TRBJ1-3; v_gene: TRBV30; CDR3nt: TGTGCCTGGTCCCGAGGGGGGGCCTCTGGAAACACCATATATTTT; CDR3aa: CAWSRGGASGNTIYF
d_gene: .; abundance: once; j_gene: TRBJ2-2; v_gene: TRBV2; CDR3nt: TGTGCCAGCACCCGCACTACAAACACCGGGGAGCTGTTTTTT; CDR3aa: CASTRTTNTGELFF
d_gene: .; abundance: .; j_gene: TRBJ2-3; v_gene: TRBV2; CDR3nt: TGTGCCAGCAGTGAGACGGCGAGGGGCACAGATACGCAGTATTTT; CDR3aa: CASSETARGTDTQYF
d_gene: .; abundance: .; j_gene: TRBJ1-1; v_gene: TRBV18; CDR3nt: TGTGCCAGCTCGCCTGAGGGGGGGGCGCGTGGCACTGAAGCTTTCTTT; CDR3aa: CASSPEGGARGTEAFF
d_gene: TRBD2; abundance: .; j_gene: TRBJ2-1; v_gene: TRBV25-1; CDR3nt: TGTGCCAGCAGTGACCAGGGACTAGCGAGTGAGCAGTTCTTC; CDR3aa: CASSDQGLASEQFF
d_gene: .; abundance: .; j_gene: TRBJ2-5; v_gene: TRBV5-6; CDR3nt: TGTGCCAGCAGCGGGACCGGGAGCCAACTACAAGAGACCCAGTACTTC; CDR3aa: CASSGTGSQLQETQYF
d_gene: TRBD1; abundance: .; j_gene: TRBJ2-7; v_gene: TRBV19; CDR3nt: TGTGCCAGTGGACAACAGGGGTTCTCCTACGAGCAGTACTTC; CDR3aa: CASGQQGFSYEQYF